Here is one T cell receptor (beta chain) with its context. Its antigen is not identified. The data belong to a study of brain T cells in children with intractable seizures. Trimming removed 2 bases at V and 1 base at J, with 10 bases between. The germline CDR1 and CDR2 sequences are MDHEN and SYDVKM. The CDR3 extends over 15 amino acids. Sequenced by immunoSEQ multiplex PCR; TCRdb stores in-frame clones only, minus some. The table has 110,000 or so clones, 90% to 95% seen once. Study-level points and caveats: Patients' HCMV serostatus was unknown; virus specificity rests on CDR3 similarity alone.

The origin of this receptor is a boy in the first two years of life with hemimegalencephaly and intractable seizures. This rearrangement joins TRBV28 to TRBJ2-3; the D is unclear. The source was peripheral blood, collected at surgery. CDR3 amino acids: CASSLGLRGTDTQYF. The DNA of the CDR3 is TGTGCCAGCAGTTTAGGTTTAAGGGGCACAGATACGCAGTATTTT.